Listed below are T cell receptor beta chains from one sample, sequenced in a study of Graves' ophthalmopathy and Graves' hyperthyroidism. MiXCR was run by TCRdb on the multiplex PCR reads, yielding one entry per CDR3 protein. The sample contains 150,000 or so distinct CDR3 sequences, 39% of which appear only once. Input material: peripheral blood. The receptor set was obtained from a man between 25 and 39 years old with Graves' ophthalmopathy. Both conserved end residues are part of each CDR3. D genes are given only for firm matches. Rows give clone size only sometimes, using once, few, many, or a class for an expanded clone.

len: 14; abundance: .; d_gene: .; v_gene: TRBV12-3/TRBV12-4; j_gene: TRBJ2-2; CDR3aa: CASTLLANTGELFF; CDR3nt: TGTGCCAGCACCCTCCTAGCGAACACCGGGGAGCTGTTTTTT
len: 13; abundance: many; d_gene: .; v_gene: TRBV29-1; j_gene: TRBJ2-5; CDR3aa: CSVEREMILTQYF; CDR3nt: TGCAGCGTTGAAAGGGAGATGATTTTGACCCAGTACTTC
len: 14; abundance: many; d_gene: TRBD1; v_gene: TRBV4-3; j_gene: TRBJ1-2; CDR3aa: CASSQDGTGHGYTF; CDR3nt: TGCGCCAGCAGCCAAGATGGGACAGGTCATGGCTACACCTTC
len: 14; abundance: .; d_gene: TRBD1; v_gene: TRBV9; j_gene: TRBJ1-1; CDR3aa: CASSPGDRSTEAFF; CDR3nt: TGTGCCAGCAGCCCAGGGGACAGGAGCACTGAAGCTTTCTTT
len: 14; abundance: .; d_gene: .; v_gene: TRBV30; j_gene: TRBJ1-5; CDR3aa: CAWSTLGDNQPQHF; CDR3nt: TGTGCCTGGAGTACCCTAGGGGACAATCAGCCCCAGCATTTT
len: 17; abundance: .; d_gene: .; v_gene: TRBV6-5; j_gene: TRBJ2-4; CDR3aa: CASSYSRGGGKKNIQYF; CDR3nt: TGTGCCAGCAGTTACTCGCGTGGAGGAGGGAAAAAAAACATTCAGTACTTC
len: 15; abundance: many; d_gene: TRBD2; v_gene: TRBV3-1; j_gene: TRBJ2-5; CDR3aa: CASRQLAGGGETQYF; CDR3nt: TGTGCCAGCAGACAACTAGCGGGAGGGGGAGAGACCCAGTACTTC
len: 15; abundance: many; d_gene: .; v_gene: TRBV6-2/TRBV6-3; j_gene: TRBJ1-5; CDR3aa: CASSYRSGIGQPQHF; CDR3nt: TGTGCCAGCAGTTACCGTTCAGGGATCGGTCAGCCCCAGCATTTT
len: 13; abundance: .; d_gene: .; v_gene: TRBV15; j_gene: TRBJ1-5; CDR3aa: CATSSRLGQPQHF; CDR3nt: TGTGCCACCAGCAGTCGGTTGGGTCAGCCCCAGCATTTT
len: 15; abundance: many; d_gene: .; v_gene: TRBV11-1; j_gene: TRBJ2-5; CDR3aa: CASSLADTLEETQYF; CDR3nt: TGTGCCAGCAGCTTAGCCGACACTTTAGAAGAGACCCAGTACTTC
len: 15; abundance: .; d_gene: TRBD1; v_gene: TRBV19; j_gene: TRBJ1-5; CDR3aa: CASTPDRGRNQPQHF; CDR3nt: TGTGCCAGTACCCCGGACAGGGGGCGTAATCAGCCCCAGCATTTT
len: 15; abundance: .; d_gene: .; v_gene: TRBV30; j_gene: TRBJ1-6; CDR3aa: CAWSNSGLDNSPLHF; CDR3nt: TGTGCCTGGAGTAACTCAGGGCTGGACAATTCACCCCTCCACTTT
len: 11; abundance: many; d_gene: .; v_gene: TRBV29-1; j_gene: TRBJ1-2; CDR3aa: CSVPTVQGYTF; CDR3nt: TGCAGCGTGCCGACTGTACAGGGCTACACCTTC
len: 15; abundance: .; d_gene: .; v_gene: TRBV9; j_gene: TRBJ1-6; CDR3aa: CASSLEPGLNSPLHF; CDR3nt: TGTGCCAGCAGCTTAGAACCAGGGCTTAATTCACCCCTCCACTTT
len: 13; abundance: few; d_gene: .; v_gene: TRBV7-2; j_gene: TRBJ2-7; CDR3aa: CASSLYRQYEQYF; CDR3nt: TGTGCCAGCAGCTTATACCGACAGTACGAGCAGTACTTC
len: 14; abundance: many; d_gene: .; v_gene: TRBV6-5; j_gene: TRBJ1-6; CDR3aa: CASSLEGLNSPLHF; CDR3nt: TGTGCCAGCTCCCTGGAGGGGCTGAATTCACCCCTCCACTTT
len: 11; abundance: many; d_gene: .; v_gene: TRBV27; j_gene: TRBJ2-5; CDR3aa: CASGGRETQYF; CDR3nt: TGTGCCAGCGGGGGAAGGGAGACCCAGTACTTC
len: 17; abundance: many; d_gene: TRBD1; v_gene: TRBV18; j_gene: TRBJ1-5; CDR3aa: CASSSGTGVMGNQPQHF; CDR3nt: TGTGCCAGCTCTTCCGGGACAGGGGTGATGGGCAATCAGCCCCAGCATTTT
len: 13; abundance: .; d_gene: TRBD2; v_gene: TRBV6-2/TRBV6-3; j_gene: TRBJ2-7; CDR3aa: CASRETSDYEQYF; CDR3nt: TGTGCCAGCAGGGAGACTAGCGACTACGAGCAGTACTTC
len: 13; abundance: many; d_gene: .; v_gene: TRBV5-1; j_gene: TRBJ1-6; CDR3aa: CASSLDSDSPLHF; CDR3nt: TGCGCCAGCAGTCTGGACAGCGACTCACCCCTCCACTTT
len: 13; abundance: .; d_gene: .; v_gene: TRBV12-3/TRBV12-4; j_gene: TRBJ1-2; CDR3aa: CASSVQTLYGYTF; CDR3nt: TGTGCCAGCAGTGTCCAGACTCTTTATGGCTACACCTTC
len: 16; abundance: many; d_gene: TRBD1; v_gene: TRBV29-1; j_gene: TRBJ2-2; CDR3aa: CSVDTGDRALPGELFF; CDR3nt: TGCAGCGTTGACACGGGGGACAGGGCCCTCCCCGGGGAGCTGTTTTTT
len: 13; abundance: many; d_gene: .; v_gene: TRBV6-2/TRBV6-3; j_gene: TRBJ2-2; CDR3aa: CASRDRNTGELFF; CDR3nt: TGTGCCAGCAGGGACAGGAACACCGGGGAGCTGTTTTTT
len: 13; abundance: many; d_gene: .; v_gene: TRBV12-3/TRBV12-4; j_gene: TRBJ1-2; CDR3aa: CASSTDNPRGYTF; CDR3nt: TGTGCCAGCAGCACGGACAATCCTCGTGGCTACACCTTC
len: 14; abundance: many; d_gene: .; v_gene: TRBV6-4; j_gene: TRBJ1-2; CDR3aa: CASSYRLGVDGYTF; CDR3nt: TGTGCCAGCAGTTACCGATTAGGAGTCGATGGCTACACCTTC
len: 12; abundance: many; d_gene: .; v_gene: TRBV13; j_gene: TRBJ1-6; CDR3aa: CASSSNESPLHF; CDR3nt: TGTGCCAGCAGTTCCAACGAATCACCCCTCCACTTT
len: 13; abundance: .; d_gene: .; v_gene: TRBV7-2; j_gene: TRBJ2-7; CDR3aa: CASSPAGAVEQYF; CDR3nt: TGTGCCAGCAGCCCCGCAGGGGCAGTTGAGCAGTACTTC
len: 13; abundance: many; d_gene: TRBD1; v_gene: TRBV30; j_gene: TRBJ2-7; CDR3aa: CAWGPQGPIEQYF; CDR3nt: TGTGCCTGGGGCCCACAGGGGCCTATTGAGCAGTACTTC
len: 15; abundance: .; d_gene: .; v_gene: TRBV5-1; j_gene: TRBJ1-1; CDR3aa: CASSLVGLLNTEAFF; CDR3nt: TGCGCCAGCAGCTTGGTGGGCCTTCTGAACACTGAAGCTTTCTTT
len: 13; abundance: .; d_gene: .; v_gene: TRBV12-5; j_gene: TRBJ2-7; CDR3aa: CASVVEANYEQYF; CDR3nt: TGTGCTAGTGTCGTCGAAGCGAACTACGAGCAGTACTTC
len: 12; abundance: .; d_gene: .; v_gene: TRBV27; j_gene: TRBJ1-1; CDR3aa: CASSLIDTEAFF; CDR3nt: TGTGCCAGCAGTTTAATAGACACTGAAGCTTTCTTT
len: 14; abundance: few; d_gene: TRBD1; v_gene: TRBV11-2; j_gene: TRBJ1-1; CDR3aa: CASSQGQANTEAFF; CDR3nt: TGTGCCAGCAGCCAGGGACAGGCAAACACTGAAGCTTTCTTT
len: 15; abundance: few; d_gene: .; v_gene: TRBV27; j_gene: TRBJ2-5; CDR3aa: CASSFSGTYQETQYF; CDR3nt: TGTGCCAGCAGTTTCTCCGGGACCTACCAAGAGACCCAGTACTTC
len: 17; abundance: many; d_gene: TRBD2; v_gene: TRBV4-2; j_gene: TRBJ2-7; CDR3aa: CASSQAGLRAGGNEQYF; CDR3nt: TGTGCCAGCAGCCAAGCAGGACTGAGAGCGGGAGGCAACGAGCAGTACTTC
len: 15; abundance: .; d_gene: TRBD1; v_gene: TRBV15; j_gene: TRBJ1-2; CDR3aa: CATSRVGTGSHGYTF; CDR3nt: TGTGCCACCAGCAGAGTTGGGACAGGGTCGCATGGCTACACCTTC
len: 13; abundance: many; d_gene: TRBD1; v_gene: TRBV12-3/TRBV12-4; j_gene: TRBJ2-7; CDR3aa: CASSFDRGAEQYF; CDR3nt: TGTGCCAGCAGTTTTGACAGGGGAGCCGAGCAGTACTTC
len: 13; abundance: .; d_gene: .; v_gene: TRBV19; j_gene: TRBJ2-7; CDR3aa: CASSSGKTGEQYF; CDR3nt: TGTGCCAGTAGTTCCGGGAAAACGGGCGAGCAGTACTTC
len: 15; abundance: .; d_gene: TRBD2; v_gene: TRBV7-8; j_gene: TRBJ2-5; CDR3aa: CASSPTGREEETQYF; CDR3nt: TGTGCCAGCAGCCCAACGGGACGGGAGGAGGAGACCCAGTACTTC
len: 17; abundance: many; d_gene: .; v_gene: TRBV11-2; j_gene: TRBJ2-2; CDR3aa: CASSSTLGLAGTGELFF; CDR3nt: TGTGCCAGCAGCTCAACATTGGGCCTGGCGGGGACCGGGGAGCTGTTTTTT
len: 16; abundance: many; d_gene: .; v_gene: TRBV12-3/TRBV12-4; j_gene: TRBJ1-6; CDR3aa: CASSPRWGQGGSPLHF; CDR3nt: TGTGCCAGCAGTCCGCGGTGGGGGCAGGGCGGATCACCCCTCCACTTT
len: 15; abundance: few; d_gene: .; v_gene: TRBV20-1; j_gene: TRBJ2-5; CDR3aa: CSAHREGSWRETQYF; CDR3nt: TGCAGTGCCCACCGTGAGGGTAGCTGGCGAGAGACCCAGTACTTC
len: 16; abundance: once; d_gene: TRBD1; v_gene: TRBV12-3/TRBV12-4; j_gene: TRBJ1-6; CDR3aa: CASSLSRTGANSPLHF; CDR3nt: TGTGCCAGCAGTTTATCCCGGACAGGAGCCAATTCACCCCTCCACTTT
len: 15; abundance: many; d_gene: .; v_gene: TRBV24-1; j_gene: TRBJ1-6; CDR3aa: CATSGSGLPNSPLHF; CDR3nt: TGTGCCACCAGTGGCTCCGGACTGCCTAATTCACCCCTCCACTTT
len: 14; abundance: many; d_gene: .; v_gene: TRBV12-3/TRBV12-4; j_gene: TRBJ1-1; CDR3aa: CASSQRPGNTEAFF; CDR3nt: TGTGCCAGCAGTCAACGGCCAGGGAACACTGAAGCTTTCTTT
len: 12; abundance: .; d_gene: .; v_gene: TRBV5-6; j_gene: TRBJ1-1; CDR3aa: CASSLPNTEAFF; CDR3nt: TGTGCCAGCAGCTTGCCTAACACTGAAGCTTTCTTT
len: 11; abundance: .; d_gene: .; v_gene: TRBV7-9; j_gene: TRBJ2-5; CDR3aa: CAKAVNETQYF; CDR3nt: TGTGCCAAGGCCGTCAACGAGACCCAGTACTTC
len: 14; abundance: many; d_gene: TRBD1; v_gene: TRBV24-1; j_gene: TRBJ1-1; CDR3aa: CATSTGTGDTEAFF; CDR3nt: TGTGCCACCAGTACAGGGACAGGGGACACTGAAGCTTTCTTT
len: 17; abundance: many; d_gene: .; v_gene: TRBV6-2/TRBV6-3; j_gene: TRBJ1-5; CDR3aa: CASSYSPWAGKTQPQHF; CDR3nt: TGTGCCAGCAGTTACTCACCTTGGGCAGGGAAGACGCAGCCCCAGCATTTT
len: 14; abundance: many; d_gene: TRBD1; v_gene: TRBV6-5; j_gene: TRBJ1-1; CDR3aa: CASRIGQGRTEAFF; CDR3nt: TGTGCCAGCAGGATAGGACAGGGCCGCACTGAAGCTTTCTTT
len: 14; abundance: .; d_gene: .; v_gene: TRBV7-6; j_gene: TRBJ1-1; CDR3aa: CASSRHPENTEAFF; CDR3nt: TGTGCCAGCAGCCGCCACCCTGAGAACACTGAAGCTTTCTTT
len: 15; abundance: many; d_gene: .; v_gene: TRBV6-2/TRBV6-3; j_gene: TRBJ1-5; CDR3aa: CASSTDRAWDQPQHF; CDR3nt: TGTGCCAGCAGTACTGACAGAGCCTGGGATCAGCCCCAGCATTTT
len: 16; abundance: many; d_gene: .; v_gene: TRBV11-3; j_gene: TRBJ2-5; CDR3aa: CASSLDLAGSKRAQYF; CDR3nt: TGTGCCAGCAGCTTAGATCTGGCAGGAAGCAAGAGGGCCCAGTACTTC
len: 20; abundance: many; d_gene: .; v_gene: TRBV4-2; j_gene: TRBJ2-2; CDR3aa: CASSQGAFGGARARTGELFF; CDR3nt: TGTGCCAGCAGCCAAGGTGCCTTCGGGGGCGCGCGGGCAAGGACCGGGGAGCTGTTTTTT
len: 14; abundance: many; d_gene: TRBD1; v_gene: TRBV6-2/TRBV6-3; j_gene: TRBJ1-2; CDR3aa: CASSFLGQGPGYTF; CDR3nt: TGTGCCAGCAGTTTCCTCGGACAGGGCCCAGGCTACACCTTC